This record covers a single T cell receptor (beta chain). A second PCR, run for roughly 7 to 12 cycles, used a sample-barcoded 5' primer plus a J-beta primer mix. Researchers report that each sample yielded at least 2.5 million CDR3-containing paired-end reads. MiXCR, run by TCRdb on the 5' RACE reads, gives a single entry per CDR3 protein. The sample lists about 730,000 distinct CDR3 sequences, roughly 47% occurring once. This CDR3 is 14 amino acids long. From germline, CDR1 is DFQATT and CDR2 SNEGSKA (reference sequence). Trimming pared 6 bases from V and 6 bases from J, leaving 15 bases between. This sample stems from a study of blood T cells in healthy people across ages.

The rearrangement uses TRBV20-1 and TRBJ1-6, with D hard to call. The specimen was blood. The sequence was collected from a woman aged 55-69 years in good health. The chain's CDR3 is CSAKTPTLNSPLHF. The CDR3 coding sequence is TGCAGTGCCAAGACCCCGACCCTTAATTCACCCCTCCACTTT.